This T cell receptor beta chain was captured by sequencing in a study of response to subunit inactivated influenza vaccine. General study results and limits: A suggestion made by the authors is that each seasonal influenza vaccination recruits few new T cells.

TCRdb independently ran MiXCR on the RT-PCR reads; one entry per CDR3 protein. The top ten hold around 14% of the sample, which has over 450,000 distinct CDR3 sequences, 10% to 15% seen once. The CDR3 totals 15 residues. The J segment lost 2 bases and the V segment lost 5 bases, leaving 3 bases of the junction unmatched. Germline-derived CDR1 and CDR2 are SGHTA and FQGNSA. The sample holds many counts of this clonotype. The antigen is unknown. The sequence was obtained from a middle-aged man who received an inactivated influenza vaccine. The sample was PBMCs from blood, taken 45 days after vaccination. The chain uses TRBV7-2 and TRBJ2-1, with 10 positions matching TRBD2. The CDR3 nucleotides are TGTGCCAGCAGCATACTAGCGGGGACCTACAATGAGCAGTTCTTC. Translated, it gives CASSILAGTYNEQFF.